This T cell receptor beta chain was captured in a study of CD8+CD57+ T cells in acquired aplastic anemia. The template for TCR beta VDJ and CDR3 sequence profiling was genomic DNA. TCRdb recomputed calls from the reads with MiXCR, one row per CDR3 protein. The data hold some 47,000 distinct CDR3 sequences, with around 72% observed a single time. Germline V lookup: CDR1 LNHNV, CDR2 YYDKDF (reference sequence). The CDR3 consists of 15 residues. The V segment lost 3 bases and the J segment 4 bases; nucleotides outside the gene matches: 7. The TCR originated in a human donor in good health, serving as a control. The chain links TRBV15 to TRBJ2-7, with 9 bases matching TRBD1. The sample taken for sequencing was sorted CD4+, CD8+, or CD8+CD57+ T cells (not recorded which) from PBMCs. The CDR3 DNA reads TGTGCCACCAGCAGGAAGGGACAGGGAAGATACGAGCAGTACTTC. Translation: CATSRKGQGRYEQYF.